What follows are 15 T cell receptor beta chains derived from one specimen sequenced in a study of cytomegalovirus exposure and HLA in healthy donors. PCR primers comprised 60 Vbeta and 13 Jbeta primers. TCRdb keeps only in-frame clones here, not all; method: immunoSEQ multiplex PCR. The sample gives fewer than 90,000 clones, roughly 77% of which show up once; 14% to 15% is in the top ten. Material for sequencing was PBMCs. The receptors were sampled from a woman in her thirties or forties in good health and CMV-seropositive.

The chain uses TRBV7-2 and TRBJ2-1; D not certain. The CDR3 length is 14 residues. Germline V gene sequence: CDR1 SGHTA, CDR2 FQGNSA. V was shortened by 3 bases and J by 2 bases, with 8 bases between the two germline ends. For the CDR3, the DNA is TGTGCCAGCAGCTTCATCCCCCCCTACAATGAGCAGTTCTTC. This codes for CASSFIPPYNEQFF.

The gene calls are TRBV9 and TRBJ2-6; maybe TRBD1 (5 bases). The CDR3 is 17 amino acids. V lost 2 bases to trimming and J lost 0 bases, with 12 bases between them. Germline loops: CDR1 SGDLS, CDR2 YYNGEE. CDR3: CASSVLTESSGANVLTF. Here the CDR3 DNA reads TGTGCCAGCAGCGTTCTGACAGAAAGCTCTGGGGCCAACGTCCTGACTTTC.

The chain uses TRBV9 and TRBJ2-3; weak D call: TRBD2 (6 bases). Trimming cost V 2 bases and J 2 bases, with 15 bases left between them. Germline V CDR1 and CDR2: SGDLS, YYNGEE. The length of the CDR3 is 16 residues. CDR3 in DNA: TGTGCCAGCAGCGTTTTGCGGGACCCGTTCACAGATACGCAGTATTTT. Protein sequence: CASSVLRDPFTDTQYF.

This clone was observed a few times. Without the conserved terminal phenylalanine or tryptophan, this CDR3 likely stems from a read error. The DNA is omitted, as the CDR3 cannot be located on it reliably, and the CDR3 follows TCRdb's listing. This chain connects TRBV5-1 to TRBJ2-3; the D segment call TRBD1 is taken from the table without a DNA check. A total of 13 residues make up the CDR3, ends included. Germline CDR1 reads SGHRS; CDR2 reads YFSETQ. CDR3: CASSSGTGILSKI.

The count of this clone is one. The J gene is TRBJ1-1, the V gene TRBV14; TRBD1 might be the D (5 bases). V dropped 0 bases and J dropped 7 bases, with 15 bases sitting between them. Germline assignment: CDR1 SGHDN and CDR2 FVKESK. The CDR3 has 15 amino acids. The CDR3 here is CASSQELRAGIEAFF. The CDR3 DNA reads TGTGCCAGCAGCCAAGAATTAAGGGCAGGGATTGAAGCTTTCTTT.

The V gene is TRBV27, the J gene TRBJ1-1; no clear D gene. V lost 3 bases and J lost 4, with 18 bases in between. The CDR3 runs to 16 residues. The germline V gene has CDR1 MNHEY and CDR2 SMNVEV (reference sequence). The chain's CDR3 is CASSFGRVDGSTEAFF. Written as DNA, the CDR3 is TGTGCCAGCAGTTTTGGCCGGGTCGATGGCAGCACTGAAGCTTTCTTT.

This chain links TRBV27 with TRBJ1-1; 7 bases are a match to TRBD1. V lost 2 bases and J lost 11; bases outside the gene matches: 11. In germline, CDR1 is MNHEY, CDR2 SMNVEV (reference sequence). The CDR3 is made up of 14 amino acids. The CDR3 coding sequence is TGTGCCAGCAGTTTAGCCCGGACAGGTTCTGCGGCTTTCTTT. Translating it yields CASSLARTGSAAFF.

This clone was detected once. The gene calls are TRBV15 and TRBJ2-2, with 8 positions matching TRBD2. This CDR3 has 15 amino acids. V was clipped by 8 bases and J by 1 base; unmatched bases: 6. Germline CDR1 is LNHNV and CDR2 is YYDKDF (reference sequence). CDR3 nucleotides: TGTGCCACCGAGATAGCGGGATTGAACACCGGGGAGCTGTTTTTT. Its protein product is CATEIAGLNTGELFF.

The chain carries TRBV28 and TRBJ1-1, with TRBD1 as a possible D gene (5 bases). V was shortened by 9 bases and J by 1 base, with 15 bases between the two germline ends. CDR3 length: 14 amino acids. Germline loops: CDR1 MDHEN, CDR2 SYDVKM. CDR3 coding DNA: TGTGCCAGTCGAAAGGGGTCTTGGAACACTGAAGCTTTCTTT. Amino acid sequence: CASRKGSWNTEAFF.

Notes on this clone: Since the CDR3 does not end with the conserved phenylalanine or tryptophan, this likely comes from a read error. Here the CDR3 reads CSVGIWGSGNTIYV. The CDR3 bases are TGCAGCGTTGGGATCTGGGGCTCTGGAAACACCATATATGTT. This rearrangement joins TRBV29-1 to TRBJ1-3, with D unresolved. V was pared by 4 bases and J by 0 bases, with 10 bases between. The CDR3 totals 14 residues. Germline V gives CDR1 SQVTM, CDR2 ANQGSEA.

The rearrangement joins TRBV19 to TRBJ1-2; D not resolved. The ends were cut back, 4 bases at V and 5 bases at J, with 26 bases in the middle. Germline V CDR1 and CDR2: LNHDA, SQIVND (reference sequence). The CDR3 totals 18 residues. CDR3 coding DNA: TGTGCCAGTAGTACCCAAGGAGGAGGCTCAGTGAAAGGGTATGGCTACACCTTC. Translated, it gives CASSTQGGGSVKGYGYTF.

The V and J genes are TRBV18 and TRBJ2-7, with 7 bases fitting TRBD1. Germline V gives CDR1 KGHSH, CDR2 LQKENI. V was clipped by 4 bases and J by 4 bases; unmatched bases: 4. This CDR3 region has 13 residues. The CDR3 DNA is TGTGCCAGCTCACAGGGACAGAATTACGAGCAGTACTTC. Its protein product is CASSQGQNYEQYF. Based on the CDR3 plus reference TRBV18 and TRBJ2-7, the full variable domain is NAGVMQNPRHLVRRRGQEARLRCSPMKGHSHVYWYRQLPEEGLKFMVYLQKENIIDESGMPKERFSAEFPKEGPSILRIQQVVRGDSAAYFCASSQGQNYEQYFGPGTRLTVT.

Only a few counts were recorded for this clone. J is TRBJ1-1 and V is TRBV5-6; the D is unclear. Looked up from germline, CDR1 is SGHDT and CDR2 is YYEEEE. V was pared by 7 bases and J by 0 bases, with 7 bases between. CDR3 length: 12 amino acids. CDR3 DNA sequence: TGTGCCAGCGGAGTCATGAACACTGAAGCTTTCTTT. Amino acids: CASGVMNTEAFF.

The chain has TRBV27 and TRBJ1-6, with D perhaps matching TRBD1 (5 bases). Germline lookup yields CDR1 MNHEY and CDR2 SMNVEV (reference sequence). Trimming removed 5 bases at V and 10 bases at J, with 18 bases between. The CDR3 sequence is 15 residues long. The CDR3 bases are TGTGCCAGCAGTCCCGTCCTAACAGGCTTCTCACCCCTCCACTTT. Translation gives CASSPVLTGFSPLHF.

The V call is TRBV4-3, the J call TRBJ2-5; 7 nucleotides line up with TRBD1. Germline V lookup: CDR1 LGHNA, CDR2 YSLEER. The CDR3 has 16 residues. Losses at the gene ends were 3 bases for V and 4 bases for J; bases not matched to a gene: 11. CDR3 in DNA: TGCGCCAGCAGCCACCTGGGTACAGGGGAGCGAGAGACCCAGTACTTC. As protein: CASSHLGTGERETQYF.